These 5 T cell receptor beta chains share one sample of origin, sequenced in a study of long-term antiretroviral therapy in people with HIV. With survey level as its setting, the immunoSEQ assay was v3.0. Here immunoSEQ multiplex PCR was the method, and the copy in TCRdb shows in-frame clones only, minus some. The data hold tens of thousands of clones, with roughly 88% observed a single time. The material sequenced was unsorted PBMCs, taken 0.5 years after starting antiretroviral therapy. The receptors derive from a woman between 18 and 29 years old with HIV.

The rearrangement joins TRBV7-6 to TRBJ2-2, with 13 bases aligning to TRBD2. CDR1 and CDR2 from the germline V gene are SGHVS and FNYEAQ. This CDR3 has 17 amino acids. Trimming took 6 bases from V and 7 from J; bases not matched to a gene: 11. The CDR3 protein is CASSKGLAGAYNGELFF. For the CDR3, the DNA is TGTGCCAGCAGTAAAGGACTAGCGGGAGCTTATAACGGGGAGCTGTTTTTT.

J is TRBJ2-3 and V is TRBV28, with 7 bases aligning to TRBD2. In germline, CDR1 is MDHEN, CDR2 SYDVKM. CDR3 length: 14 residues. V lost 7 bases, J lost 3 bases, and 7 bases stayed unmatched. The CDR3 here is CASKRDGGTDTQYF. The DNA for the CDR3 is TGTGCCAGCAAGCGGGATGGTGGGACAGATACGCAGTATTTT.

V is TRBV18 and J is TRBJ2-3, with D unresolved. The CDR3 has 15 residues. Germline V gene sequence: CDR1 KGHSH, CDR2 LQKENI. Trimming pared 2 bases from V and 0 bases from J, leaving 9 bases between. The CDR3 sequence: CASSPNGFSTDTQYF. The CDR3 DNA sequence: TGTGCCAGCTCACCAAACGGGTTTAGCACAGATACGCAGTATTTT.

The chain employs TRBV5-1 and TRBJ2-7; TRBD2 aligns across 9 bases. CDR1 and CDR2 from the germline V gene are SGHRS and YFSETQ. The CDR3 sequence is 16 residues long. The trim removed 1 base at V and 2 bases at J, leaving 7 bases unmatched. CDR3 sequence reads: CASSLTSGQMAYEQYF. Written as DNA, the CDR3 is TGCGCCAGCAGCTTGACTAGCGGGCAGATGGCCTACGAGCAGTACTTC.

The chain joins TRBV10-3 to TRBJ1-3; D is uncertain. V was clipped by 0 bases and J by 0 bases, with 9 bases between them. The CDR3 extends over 16 amino acids. Germline V gives CDR1 ENHRY, CDR2 SYGVKD. This CDR3 is CAISESLRRSGNTIYF. The CDR3 DNA follows: TGTGCCATCAGTGAGTCTCTCCGACGCTCTGGAAACACCATATATTTT.